Following are 18 T cell receptor beta chains from one sample sequenced in a study of glioma-infiltrating T cells after dendritic cell vaccination. Sequenced by immunoSEQ multiplex PCR; TCRdb stores in-frame clones only, minus some. The sample contains roughly 51,000 clones, roughly 85% of which appear only once. Sequenced material: blood, taken before dendritic cell vaccination. These receptors were taken from a human donor with glioblastoma.

The chain links TRBV15 to TRBJ1-1; D ambiguous. Trimming removed 0 bases at V and 2 bases at J, with 10 bases between. Germline V lookup: CDR1 LNHNV, CDR2 YYDKDF (reference sequence). This CDR3 is 15 amino acids long. The CDR3 is CATSRDFDSNTEAFF. CDR3 nucleotide sequence: TGTGCCACCAGCAGAGATTTCGATAGCAACACTGAAGCTTTCTTT.

The chain recombines TRBV5-4 with TRBJ2-5, with TRBD2 identical over 8 bases. In germline, CDR1 is SGHNT, CDR2 YYREEE (reference sequence). With V trimmed by 10 bases and J by 5 bases, 13 bases remained unmatched. The CDR3 length is 14 residues. The chain's CDR3 is CASGGDGSGETQYF. The CDR3 DNA sequence: TGTGCCTCCGGGGGGGACGGGAGTGGCGAGACCCAGTACTTC.

DNA for the CDR3: TGTGCCAGCAGCTTGGCGGGGGGCCCATTGGCGCAGTATTTT. Protein: CASSLAGGPLAQYF. The chain combines TRBV5-6 with TRBJ2-3; possibly TRBD2 for D (7 bases). V was shortened by 0 bases and J by 10 bases, with 15 bases between the two germline ends. The CDR3 length is 14 residues. Germline CDR1 is SGHDT and CDR2 is YYEEEE. The whole variable domain, remainder taken from reference TRBV5-6 and TRBJ2-3, is DAGVTQSPTHLIKTRGQQVTLRCSPKSGHDTVSWYQQALGQGPQFIFQYYEEEERQRGNFPDRFSGHQFPNYSSELNVNALLLGDSALYLCASSLAGGPLAQYFGPGTRLTVL.

The J gene is TRBJ2-6, the V gene TRBV11-2; the match to TRBD1 covers 7 bases. This CDR3 has 15 amino acids. J gave up 2 bases and V 7 bases, and 5 bases lay outside the gene matches. Germline CDR1 and CDR2: SGHAT and FQNNGV. The CDR3 DNA follows: TGTGCCAGCATCATAACAGGGGCTGGGGCCAACGTCCTGACTTTC. Its translation is CASIITGAGANVLTF.

The rearrangement joins TRBV9 to TRBJ2-3; TRBD1 matches 9 bases. This CDR3 has 14 amino acids. Germline V gives CDR1 SGDLS, CDR2 YYNGEE. The V and J ends lost 3 bases and 6 bases, in that order; junction bases with no gene match: 5. CDR3 sequence (DNA): TGTGCCAGCAGCGGCGGGACAGGGAAGGATACGCAGTATTTT. Its protein product is CASSGGTGKDTQYF.

The chain joins TRBV11-3 to TRBJ2-7, with a possible D match to TRBD1 (5 bases). This CDR3 has 15 residues. Germline V gene data show CDR1 as SGHNT and CDR2 as YENEEA. Trimming cost V 5 bases and J 3 bases, with 17 bases left between them. CDR3 bases: TGTGCCAGCAGCGCCTCGACAGTCGCCCACTACGAGCAGTACTTC. It is translated as CASSASTVAHYEQYF.

This clone was recorded once. CDR3 bases: TGTGCCAGCAGCAAAGGGGGACAGGGTAATTATGGCTACACCTTC. This translates into CASSKGGQGNYGYTF. The J gene is TRBJ1-2, the V gene TRBV21-1; the D segment call TRBD1 is taken from the table without a DNA check. TRBV21-1 is classified as a pseudogene. The CDR3 covers 15 residues.

The chain recombines TRBV6-4 with TRBJ2-2, with D perhaps matching TRBD2 (5 bases). CDR1 and CDR2 from the germline V gene are MRHNA and SNTAGT. V was clipped by 4 bases and J by 6 bases, with 18 bases between them. CDR3 length: 16 residues. CDR3 protein: CASSVEVTLPPGELFF. For the CDR3, the DNA is TGTGCCAGCAGTGTGGAGGTTACGCTTCCCCCCGGGGAGCTGTTTTTT.

The sample holds one count of this clone. V is TRBV11-3 and J is TRBJ2-1; possibly TRBD1 for D (5 bases). This CDR3 spans 15 amino acids. From germline, CDR1 is SGHNT and CDR2 YENEEA. V gave up 0 bases and J gave up 3 bases, with 9 bases separating them. CDR3 region: CASSLDWGHYNEQFF. CDR3 sequence (DNA): TGTGCCAGCAGCTTAGATTGGGGCCACTACAATGAGCAGTTCTTC.

CDR3 protein: CAWSVAGGETQYF. CDR3 sequence (DNA): TGTGCCTGGAGTGTAGCGGGGGGGGAGACCCAGTACTTC. The chain employs TRBV30 and TRBJ2-5; 10 bases are a match to TRBD2. Germline V gene lookup returns CDR1 GTSNPN and CDR2 SVGIG (reference sequence). With 0 bases clipped from V and 5 bases from J, the junction kept 0 bases outside the gene matches. This CDR3 is built from 13 residues.

The rearrangement uses TRBV27 and TRBJ1-6; 8 bases map to TRBD1. The CDR3 is made up of 17 amino acids. CDR1 and CDR2 from the germline V gene are MNHEY and SMNVEV (reference sequence). With V trimmed by 1 base and J by 5 bases, 7 bases remained unmatched. CDR3 amino acids: CASSLLFRQGNNSPLHF. The DNA of the CDR3 is TGTGCCAGCAGTTTATTGTTTCGACAGGGGAATAATTCACCCCTCCACTTT.

The genes are TRBV6-6 and TRBJ1-5; D not resolved. V dropped 6 bases and J dropped 5 bases, with 5 bases sitting between them. CDR3 size: 11 residues. The germline CDR1 and CDR2 sequences are MNHNY and SVGAGI (reference sequence). CDR3 DNA: TGTGCCAGCAGCCGAGATCAGCCCCAGCATTTT. It translates to CASSRDQPQHF.

The V and J genes are TRBV30 and TRBJ1-1, with no clear D. Germline V gives CDR1 GTSNPN, CDR2 SVGIG (reference sequence). The germline V and J ends were trimmed by 1 base and 0 bases, with 6 bases remaining between them. The CDR3 covers 13 residues. CDR3 sequence: CAWSDEVNTEAFF. The CDR3 nucleotides read TGTGCCTGGAGTGACGAGGTGAACACTGAAGCTTTCTTT.

V is TRBV7-2 and J is TRBJ2-3; 11 positions match TRBD2. The germline CDR1 and CDR2 sequences are SGHTA and FQGNSA. The V gene end was trimmed by 3 bases and the J gene end by 2 bases; junction bases not matched to a gene: 4. The CDR3 runs to 16 residues. The CDR3 region has the DNA TGTGCCAGCAGCTTCACTAGCGGGGGCCTCACAGATACGCAGTATTTT. Its protein is CASSFTSGGLTDTQYF.

The V and J genes are TRBV5-1 and TRBJ2-1, with D maybe TRBD1 (6 bases). V lost 1 base and J 3 bases, leaving 8 bases between the germline ends. Germline assignment: CDR1 SGHRS and CDR2 YFSETQ. The CDR3 runs to 14 residues. The DNA for the CDR3 is TGCGCCAGCAGCTTGAGGGGGAGCTACAATGAGCAGTTCTTC. Translation: CASSLRGSYNEQFF.

This sequence joins TRBV5-1 and TRBJ1-2, with a possible D match to TRBD1 (5 bases). This CDR3 has 13 amino acids. Looked up from germline, CDR1 is SGHRS and CDR2 is YFSETQ. Trimming left V 4 bases short and J 4 bases short, with 11 bases between. As DNA, the CDR3 is TGCGCCAGCAGCCCGGGACTTAGCTATGGCTACACCTTC. This gives the protein CASSPGLSYGYTF. The entire variable domain, with the rest obtained from reference TRBV5-1 and TRBJ1-2, is as follows: KAGVTQTPRYLIKTRGQQVTLSCSPISGHRSVSWYQQTPGQGLQFLFEYFSETQRNKGNFPGRFSGRQFSNSRSEMNVSTLELGDSALYLCASSPGLSYGYTFGSGTRLTVV.

This chain links TRBV5-1 with TRBJ2-3; a weak D match, TRBD2 (5 bases). There are 15 residues in the CDR3. The V gene's germline CDR1 is SGHRS and CDR2 YFSETQ. V was trimmed by 0 bases and J by 0 bases, leaving 8 bases between them. CDR3 protein: CASSLAGSSTDTQYF. The CDR3 DNA sequence: TGCGCCAGCAGCTTGGCGGGGTCTAGCACAGATACGCAGTATTTT.

The rearrangement joins TRBV9 to TRBJ2-3, with 9 bases that match TRBD2. Trimming removed 5 bases from V and 3 bases from J; junction bases left unmatched: 10. This CDR3 is built from 16 residues. Germline CDR1 reads SGDLS; CDR2 reads YYNGEE. The CDR3 loop is CASRKGGGGATDTQYF. The DNA for the CDR3 is TGTGCCAGCAGAAAGGGCGGCGGGGGGGCGACAGATACGCAGTATTTT.